A single sample is the source of the 12 T cell receptor beta chains below, sequenced in a study of OX40 agonist ivuxolimab in advanced cancers. Using immunoSEQ multiplex PCR, the repertoire was profiled, and TCRdb retains in-frame clones only, with some absent. The data hold tens of thousands of clones, with roughly 87% observed a single time. The specimen comprised CD4+ or CD8+ T cells sorted from blood, sampled in a trial of the OX40 agonist ivuxolimab. These TCRs come from an adult with an advanced solid tumor such as melanoma, head and neck, liver or kidney cancer.

V gene TRBV28 combines with J gene TRBJ1-2; a possible D gene is TRBD1 (6 bases). From germline, CDR1 is MDHEN and CDR2 SYDVKM. The V end lost 4 bases, the J end lost 8 bases, and 14 bases lay between the germline ends. The CDR3 loop spans 13 amino acids. The CDR3 region is CASSSQGRRGYTF. The CDR3 coding sequence is TGTGCCAGCAGTTCCCAGGGGCGCAGAGGCTACACCTTC.

The chain carries TRBV5-1 and TRBJ2-2; D not resolved. This CDR3 has 15 amino acids. Germline V lookup: CDR1 SGHRS, CDR2 YFSETQ. Trimming took 1 base from V and 7 from J, leaving 14 bases between them. The CDR3 DNA is TGCGCCAGCAGCTTGCAAAGGGTGGCCGGCGGGGAGCTGTTTTTT. Translated: CASSLQRVAGGELFF. Complete variable domain (other parts from reference TRBV5-1 and TRBJ2-2): KAGVTQTPRYLIKTRGQQVTLSCSPISGHRSVSWYQQTPGQGLQFLFEYFSETQRNKGNFPGRFSGRQFSNSRSEMNVSTLELGDSALYLCASSLQRVAGGELFFGEGSRLTVL.

The table lists this clone with a few counts. The chain couples TRBV18 to TRBJ2-7; a weak D match, TRBD2 (5 bases). CDR3 length: 17 residues. V lost 5 bases, J lost 3 bases, and 23 bases lay in between. The germline gives CDR1 KGHSH, CDR2 LQKENI. CDR3: CASSTRADSRPSYEQYF. The CDR3, as DNA: TGTGCCAGCTCAACGAGGGCAGACTCCAGACCAAGCTACGAGCAGTACTTC.

The chain employs TRBV4-1 and TRBJ2-5; D gene ambiguous. CDR3 size: 13 residues. Germline V CDR1 and CDR2: MGHRA, YSYEKL. Between the trimmed V and J ends, which lost 1 base and 7 bases, there was a span of 10 bases. The DNA for the CDR3 is TGCGCCAGCAGCCAAGCCCGCCTAGGGACCCAGTACTTC. Its translation is CASSQARLGTQYF.

The V gene is TRBV29-1, the J gene TRBJ2-1, with D perhaps matching TRBD2 (6 bases). V lost 6 bases and J 3 bases, leaving 21 bases between the germline ends. CDR3 length: 16 amino acids. The germline V gene encodes CDR1 SQVTM and CDR2 ANQGSEA. CDR3: CSVRGSIQGGYNEQFF. The CDR3 DNA reads as TGCAGCGTCCGAGGGTCGATCCAGGGAGGCTACAATGAGCAGTTCTTC.

This chain joins TRBV7-3 and TRBJ1-1; maybe TRBD1 (6 bases). The V end was cut by 2 bases, the J end by 1 base, with 8 bases between. This CDR3 is 14 amino acids long. CDR1 and CDR2 from the germline V gene are SGHTA and FQGTGA. The CDR3 loop reads CASSLGGENTEAFF. The CDR3 bases are TGTGCCAGCAGCTTAGGGGGCGAGAACACTGAAGCTTTCTTT.

This clone appeared once. V and J are TRBV21-1 and TRBJ2-7; the table assigns TRBD1, which was not confirmed against the DNA. TRBV21-1 is tagged as a pseudogene. The CDR3 sequence is 13 residues long. The CDR3 DNA reads TGTGCCAGACGGACAGGTTACATCTACGAGCAGTACTTC. Translation gives CARRTGYIYEQYF.

The V and J genes are TRBV18 and TRBJ1-3, with a possible D match to TRBD1 (5 bases). V gave up 6 bases and J gave up 0 bases, with 12 bases separating them. The CDR3 loop spans 15 amino acids. CDR1 is KGHSH, CDR2 LQKENI, per germline. CDR3 protein: CASSPIQASGNTIYF. CDR3 sequence (DNA): TGTGCCAGCTCCCCGATACAGGCCTCTGGAAACACCATATATTTT.

V gene TRBV4-2 combines with J gene TRBJ2-7; TRBD1 might be the D (6 bases). The CDR3 spans 14 residues. CDR1 is LGHNA and CDR2 is YNFKEQ in the germline V gene. Trimming took off 1 base at V and 5 bases at J, with 12 bases between the two ends. This CDR3 reads CASSQAGALDEQYF. For the CDR3, the DNA is TGTGCCAGCAGCCAAGCAGGGGCTCTGGACGAGCAGTACTTC.

The genes are TRBV5-1 and TRBJ1-1, with 8 bases identical to TRBD1. V dropped 4 bases and J dropped 1; count of bases not matched to a gene: 3. CDR3 length equals 14 residues. Germline V gene lookup returns CDR1 SGHRS and CDR2 YFSETQ. The DNA for the CDR3 is TGCGCCAGCAGCGCGGGACAGGAGAACACTGAAGCTTTCTTT. Translation gives CASSAGQENTEAFF.

This rearrangement joins TRBV6-5 to TRBJ1-2; D might be TRBD1 (6 bases). V lost 6 bases and J 4 bases, leaving 15 bases between the germline ends. The length of the CDR3 is 14 residues. Germline-derived CDR1 and CDR2 are MNHEY and SVGAGI. In nucleotides, the CDR3 is TGTGCCAGCAGGGAAATGGGGGGCGGCTATGGCTACACCTTC. The encoded protein is CASREMGGGYGYTF.

The J gene is TRBJ2-3, the V gene TRBV29-1; D is ambiguous. V gave up 8 bases and J gave up 2 bases, with 11 bases separating them. Per the germline V gene, CDR1 is SQVTM and CDR2 is ANQGSEA. This CDR3 contains 12 residues. CDR3 nucleotides: TGCAGCTCTCTTGGGGTCACAGATACGCAGTATTTT. It is translated as CSSLGVTDTQYF.